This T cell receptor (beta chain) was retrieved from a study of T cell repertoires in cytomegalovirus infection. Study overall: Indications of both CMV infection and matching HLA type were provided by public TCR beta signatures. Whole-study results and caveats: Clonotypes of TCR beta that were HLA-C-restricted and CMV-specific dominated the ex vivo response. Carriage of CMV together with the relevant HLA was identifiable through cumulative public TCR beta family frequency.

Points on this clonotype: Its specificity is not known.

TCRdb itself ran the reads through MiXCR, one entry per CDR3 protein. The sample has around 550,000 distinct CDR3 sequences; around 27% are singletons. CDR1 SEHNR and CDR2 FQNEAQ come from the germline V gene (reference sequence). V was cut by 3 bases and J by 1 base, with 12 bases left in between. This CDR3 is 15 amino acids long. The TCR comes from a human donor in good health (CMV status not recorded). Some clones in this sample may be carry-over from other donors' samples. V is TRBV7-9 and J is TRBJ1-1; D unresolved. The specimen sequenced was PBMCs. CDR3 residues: CASSLGGLRNTEAFF. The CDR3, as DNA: TGTGCCAGCAGCTTGGGCGGACTGAGGAACACTGAAGCTTTCTTT.